The T cell receptor (beta chain) under discussion was sequenced for a study of blood T cell repertoires in COVID-19. For the study at large: The cDNA or gDNA used as material had been derived from T cells, B-cell-depleted T cells, or PBMCs.

V was cut by 6 bases and J by 2 bases, with 10 bases left in between. Germline-derived CDR1 and CDR2 are GTSNPN and SVGIG (reference sequence). This CDR3 comprises 13 residues. This table comes from immunoSEQ multiplex PCR, and its TCRdb copy is limited to in-frame clones, with some not included. The sample lists some 330,000 clones, approximately 89% occurring once. Participants, about 18 to 90 years old, spanned under 25 US areas. The sequenced sample was PBMCs or T cells enriched from blood (not recorded which). This TCR was recovered from a man between 25 and 39 years old who had recovered from COVID-19. This chain uses TRBV30 with TRBJ1-4; D is ambiguous. CDR3 in amino acids: CACARFTNEKLFF. Written as DNA, the CDR3 is TGTGCCTGCGCGAGGTTTACTAATGAAAAACTGTTTTTT.